Each of the 24 T cell receptor beta chains below was sequenced from the same sample in a study of T cells in Graves' hyperthyroidism and ophthalmopathy. TCR beta CDR3 sequences were amplified from RNA transcripts. The study used the HTBI primer set for a first-round RT-PCR of the TCR CDR3. TCRdb redid the calling of the multiplex PCR reads with MiXCR, one entry per CDR3 protein. This repertoire shows approximately 400,000 distinct CDR3 sequences, around 15% found once; its top ten account for around 27%. The sample comprised blood. These receptors all stem from a man aged 50-59 years with Graves' ophthalmopathy.

The chain joins TRBV11-2 to TRBJ2-5; a weak D match, TRBD2 (8 bases). Trimming cost V 1 base and J 4 bases, with 16 bases left between them. CDR3 length equals 16 residues. Germline V lookup: CDR1 SGHAT, CDR2 FQNNGV. The CDR3 loop is CASSLVPGGGIETQYF. The CDR3 DNA reads as TGTGCCAGCAGCTTAGTTCCGGGAGGGGGCATAGAGACCCAGTACTTC.

This clonotype was counted ten times or more. CDR3 protein: CASSVGLAGGIGEQYF. In DNA form, the CDR3 reads TGTGCCAGCAGCGTAGGGCTAGCGGGAGGGATAGGCGAGCAGTACTTC. The V call is TRBV9, the J call TRBJ2-7; 12 bases line up with TRBD2. Losses at the gene ends were 0 bases for V and 6 bases for J; bases not matched to a gene: 7. Germline-derived CDR1 and CDR2 are SGDLS and YYNGEE. This CDR3 contains 16 residues.

Ten or more counts support this clonotype. The chain is built from TRBV20-1 and TRBJ2-3; weak D call: TRBD2 (5 bases). The V gene lost 5 bases and the J gene lost 2 bases, with 20 bases spanning the gap. Germline V CDR1 and CDR2: DFQATT, SNEGSKA (reference sequence). The CDR3 has 16 amino acids. CDR3 sequence (DNA): TGCAGTGCTCCAAGGACTCTCTCCGAATCCACAGATACGCAGTATTTT. This encodes CSAPRTLSESTDTQYF.

This clonotype appeared many times. For the CDR3, the DNA is TGTGCCAGCAGCTTACGAGGCACTAGCGGGATGGATACGCAGTATTTT. Protein sequence: CASSLRGTSGMDTQYF. This chain links TRBV7-3 with TRBJ2-3; 10 nucleotides align to TRBD2. The CDR3 is 16 residues long. Germline V gene sequence: CDR1 SGHTA, CDR2 FQGTGA. The V segment lost 2 bases and the J segment 6 bases; nucleotides outside the gene matches: 8.

The chain joins TRBV19 to TRBJ2-7, with TRBD2 as a possible D gene (5 bases). CDR1 and CDR2 from the germline V gene are LNHDA and SQIVND (reference sequence). The CDR3 has 11 amino acids. V was cut by 5 bases and J by 7 bases, with 9 bases left in between. DNA for the CDR3: TGTGCCAGTAGTGGACGCGGGGAGCAGTACTTC. Its translation: CASSGRGEQYF.

This clonotype has at least ten counts. The chain employs TRBV28 and TRBJ1-2, with D possibly TRBD1 on 5 matching bases. The CDR3 contains 16 residues. Trimming left V 8 bases short and J 2 bases short, with 21 bases between. Germline CDR1 is MDHEN and CDR2 is SYDVKM. This CDR3 reads CASGRPGRQTNYGYTF. The CDR3 DNA sequence: TGTGCCAGCGGACGACCCGGAAGACAGACGAACTATGGCTACACCTTC.

There are a few counts of this clonotype. The J gene is TRBJ2-2, the V gene TRBV12-3 or TRBV12-4; D is possibly TRBD2 (6 bases). The CDR3 consists of 14 residues. V lost 7 bases and J lost 6, with 15 bases in between. As DNA, the CDR3 is TGTGCCAGCATCCCCGGGGAGGAACCCGGGGAGCTGTTTTTT. Translation gives CASIPGEEPGELFF.

This clonotype was recorded a few times. V gene TRBV27 combines with J gene TRBJ1-1; D unclear. Germline V gene data show CDR1 as MNHEY and CDR2 as SMNVEV (reference sequence). CDR3 length: 12 residues. V shed 7 bases and J shed 6 bases, with 12 bases lying between them. CDR3 DNA sequence: TGTGCCAGCACCGCCTCTGGGCCTGAAGCTTTCTTT. As protein: CASTASGPEAFF.

This chain uses TRBV20-1 with TRBJ2-1, with D possibly TRBD2 on 5 matching bases. The CDR3 is 14 amino acids. The germline gives CDR1 DFQATT, CDR2 SNEGSKA (reference sequence). The V end was cut by 4 bases, the J end by 4 bases, with 14 bases between. The CDR3 sequence is CSANKPGTYNEQFF. The DNA for the CDR3 is TGCAGTGCTAACAAACCGGGAACATACAATGAGCAGTTCTTC.

In this sample, this clonotype turned up many times. This chain joins TRBV5-8 and TRBJ2-5, with D unresolved. Germline CDR1 is SGHTS and CDR2 is YDEGEE. The CDR3 is 13 amino acids. V lost 3 bases and J lost 5, with 11 bases in between. CDR3 in amino acids: CASSSFGYETQYF. DNA for the CDR3: TGTGCCAGCAGCTCCTTTGGATACGAGACCCAGTACTTC.

A few counts support this clonotype. The rearrangement uses TRBV19 and TRBJ2-7; 10 bases agree with TRBD2. Germline V gives CDR1 LNHDA, CDR2 SQIVND (reference sequence). The CDR3 is 14 amino acids. The V and J ends lost 8 bases and 3 bases, in that order; junction bases with no gene match: 7. The CDR3 DNA sequence: TGTGCCAGTGGAGTGGCTAGCGGGAGCTACGAGCAGTACTTC. It encodes CASGVASGSYEQYF.

The sample holds many counts of this clonotype. V gene TRBV18 combines with J gene TRBJ2-7, with 8 bases identical to TRBD1. J was trimmed by 4 bases and V by 5 bases; bases with no gene match: 7. CDR1 KGHSH and CDR2 LQKENI come from the germline V gene. This CDR3 is built from 14 residues. The CDR3, as DNA: TGTGCCAGCTCAACTCGGACAGGGACGTACGAGCAGTACTTC. Encoded protein: CASSTRTGTYEQYF. Full variable domain (outside the CDR3, taken from reference TRBV18 and TRBJ2-7): NAGVMQNPRHLVRRRGQEARLRCSPMKGHSHVYWYRQLPEEGLKFMVYLQKENIIDESGMPKERFSAEFPKEGPSILRIQQVVRGDSAAYFCASSTRTGTYEQYFGPGTRLTVT.

Ten or more counts support this clonotype. V is TRBV12-3 or TRBV12-4 and J is TRBJ2-3, with D tentatively TRBD1 (5 bases). V was shortened by 2 bases and J by 5 bases, with 11 bases between the two germline ends. This CDR3 contains 14 residues. The CDR3 region is CASSLLSGIDTQYF. Here the CDR3 DNA reads TGTGCCAGCAGTTTATTATCAGGGATAGATACGCAGTATTTT.

This clonotype was seen many times. The genes are TRBV11-2 and TRBJ2-7; 13 bases agree with TRBD2. This CDR3 region has 16 residues. From germline, CDR1 is SGHAT and CDR2 FQNNGV. Losses at the gene ends were 4 bases for V and 5 bases for J; bases not matched to a gene: 8. CDR3 coding DNA: TGTGCCAGCAGCTCCGTAACGGGACTAGCGGGACACGAGCAGTACTTC. It codes for CASSSVTGLAGHEQYF. Supplemented by reference TRBV11-2 and TRBJ2-7, the full variable domain reads EAGVAQSPRYKIIEKRQSVAFWCNPISGHATLYWYQQILGQGPKLLIQFQNNGVVDDSQLPKDRFSAERLKGVDSTLKIQPAKLEDSAVYLCASSSVTGLAGHEQYFGPGTRLTVT.

Many counts were recorded for this clonotype. The chain uses TRBV20-1 and TRBJ1-6; TRBD1 is a possible D gene (5 bases). In germline, CDR1 is DFQATT, CDR2 SNEGSKA (reference sequence). The CDR3 sequence is 15 residues long. V was shortened by 6 bases and J by 5 bases, with 17 bases between the two germline ends. CDR3 in amino acids: CSAPADPGDNSPLHF. The CDR3, as DNA: TGCAGTGCCCCCGCCGACCCGGGGGATAATTCACCCCTCCACTTT.

The chain joins TRBV29-1 to TRBJ2-1; TRBD2 agrees at 12 bases. V was pared by 4 bases and J by 5 bases, with 3 bases of the junction left unmatched. CDR3 length: 14 residues. CDR1 is SQVTM, CDR2 ANQGSEA, per germline. The CDR3 here is CSVVRLAGDNEQFF. In DNA, the CDR3 is TGCAGCGTTGTTAGACTAGCGGGGGACAATGAGCAGTTCTTC.

This clonotype was detected only a few times. V usage is TRBV9 and J usage is TRBJ2-3; 11 nucleotides agree with TRBD2. J was trimmed by 2 bases and V by 4 bases; bases with no gene match: 9. The CDR3 runs to 17 residues. CDR1 is SGDLS and CDR2 is YYNGEE in the germline V gene. The CDR3 DNA is TGTGCCAGCAGCCCTTACGGGACTAGCGGTTCCACAGATACGCAGTATTTT. Protein: CASSPYGTSGSTDTQYF.

The chain uses TRBV9 and TRBJ2-7; TRBD2 is a possible D gene (5 bases). CDR1 and CDR2 (germline): SGDLS, YYNGEE. Trimming removed 0 bases from V and 6 bases from J, with 13 bases in between. There are 14 residues in the CDR3. CDR3 protein: CASSVDWGASEQYF. In DNA form, the CDR3 reads TGTGCCAGCAGCGTAGATTGGGGAGCGAGCGAGCAGTACTTC.

In its sample, this clonotype was seen many times. The chain uses TRBV28 and TRBJ2-7, with 15 bases lining up with TRBD2. Trimming removed 5 bases from V and 5 bases from J; junction bases left unmatched: 13. This CDR3 comprises 18 residues. CDR1 and CDR2 from the germline V gene are MDHEN and SYDVKM. The CDR3 here is CASSPRTSGRVGMDEQYF. The CDR3 DNA sequence: TGTGCCAGCAGTCCCCGGACTAGCGGGAGGGTTGGTATGGACGAGCAGTACTTC.

This clonotype was seen at least ten times. The chain joins TRBV3-1 to TRBJ2-1, with 11 bases matching TRBD2. Germline CDR1 and CDR2: LGHDT and YNNKEL (reference sequence). V shed 0 bases and J 12 bases; nucleotides not matched to a gene: 7. The CDR3 is 15 amino acids. The CDR3 nucleotides read TGTGCCAGCAGCCAAGATTTAGCGGGAGGGCCTCGGCAGTTCTTC. Its protein product is CASSQDLAGGPRQFF.

This clonotype was recorded at least ten times. J is TRBJ1-2 and V is TRBV29-1, with D possibly TRBD1 on 5 matching bases. The CDR3 is made up of 18 amino acids. Trimming pared 0 bases from V and 1 base from J, leaving 21 bases between. Germline CDR1 is SQVTM and CDR2 is ANQGSEA. CDR3 sequence: CSVEDLSREQKSNYGYTF. In DNA form, the CDR3 reads TGCAGCGTTGAAGATCTATCCAGGGAACAAAAAAGTAACTATGGCTACACCTTC.

This clonotype occurred a few times. The V and J genes are TRBV30 and TRBJ1-1, with D hard to call. The V end lost 2 bases, the J end lost 0 bases, and 10 bases lay between the germline ends. Germline V gene data show CDR1 as GTSNPN and CDR2 as SVGIG (reference sequence). The CDR3 runs 14 residues. The CDR3, as DNA: TGTGCCTGGAGTTCTAGACTTATGAACACTGAAGCTTTCTTT. It encodes CAWSSRLMNTEAFF.

Many counts were recorded for this clonotype. The chain employs TRBV12-3 or TRBV12-4 and TRBJ1-1, with 7 bases matching TRBD1. J lost 11 bases, V lost 5 bases, and 5 bases had no gene match. The CDR3 extends over 11 amino acids. In DNA, the CDR3 is TGTGCCAGCAGTGGGGACAGAAGGGCTTTCTTT. Its protein is CASSGDRRAFF.

V usage is TRBV5-1 and J usage is TRBJ2-7, with TRBD2 matching over 13 bases. V lost 5 bases and J lost 4; bases outside the gene matches: 6. Germline CDR1 and CDR2: SGHRS and YFSETQ. The CDR3 covers 15 residues. The CDR3 DNA sequence: TGCGCCAGCAGACCGGGACTAGCGGGACAATACGAGCAGTACTTC. Encoded protein: CASRPGLAGQYEQYF.